The 10 T cell receptor beta chains below all came from one sample that was sequenced in a study of blood T cell repertoires in COVID-19. The table came from immunoSEQ multiplex PCR; TCRdb's copy has only in-frame clones and leaves some out. Of about 230,000 clones listed, roughly 80% were seen once; the top ten hold approximately 8%. The sample taken for sequencing was peripheral blood. The origin of the receptors is a woman older than 75 with acute or convalescent COVID-19.

A single count supports this clone. This rearrangement joins TRBV19 to TRBJ2-7, with 9 bases fitting TRBD1. The ends lost 10 bases at V and 0 bases at J; junction bases unmatched: 7. The length of the CDR3 is 14 residues. The germline gives CDR1 LNHDA, CDR2 SQIVND (reference sequence). The CDR3 region is CAIYRGLSSYEQYF. The CDR3 DNA sequence: TGTGCCATTTACAGGGGGCTCAGCTCCTACGAGCAGTACTTC.

The chain links TRBV14 to TRBJ1-1; unclear D gene. The CDR3 is 16 residues long. Trimming shortened V by 3 bases and J by 0 bases, and 14 bases separated the two germline ends. Germline CDR1 and CDR2: SGHDN and FVKESK. This CDR3 reads CASSHSRTDLNTEAFF. CDR3 DNA: TGTGCCAGCAGCCATTCCCGAACAGATTTGAACACTGAAGCTTTCTTT.

The rearrangement uses TRBV21-1 and TRBJ2-4; TRBD2, the D gene given by the table, was not confirmed from the DNA. TRBV21-1 corresponds to a pseudogene. CDR3 length: 17 amino acids. The CDR3 DNA is TGTGCCAGCAGCAAAGCGGGCGGCCGGGATCCCAAAAACATTCAGTACTTC. Translating it yields CASSKAGGRDPKNIQYF.

The chain employs TRBV5-1 and TRBJ2-3; 9 bases align to TRBD2. Germline V gene data show CDR1 as SGHRS and CDR2 as YFSETQ. The CDR3 contains 17 residues. The V and J ends lost 0 bases and 1 base, in that order; junction bases with no gene match: 6. As DNA, the CDR3 is TGCGCCAGCAGCTTGGCCCCAGCGGGGGGCCGCACAGATACGCAGTATTTT. Its translation: CASSLAPAGGRTDTQYF.

This chain links TRBV25-1 with TRBJ1-6; D possibly corresponds to TRBD1 (6 bases). Germline V CDR1 and CDR2: MGHDK, SYGVNS. Trimming took 6 bases from V and 10 from J, leaving 16 bases between them. CDR3 length: 14 residues. CDR3 loop: CASSRLTGGSPLHF. The CDR3 DNA reads TGTGCCAGCAGCAGACTGACAGGTGGGTCACCCCTCCACTTT.

This clone is a singleton in its sample. The chain couples TRBV6-4 to TRBJ1-5, with a possible D match to TRBD1 (6 bases). V was shortened by 5 bases and J by 5 bases, with 19 bases between the two germline ends. This CDR3 contains 16 residues. Germline CDR1 is MRHNA and CDR2 is SNTAGT. For the CDR3, the DNA is TGTGCCAGCAGTTTGCTGGGGGGGGACAAATATCAGCCCCAGCATTTT. It translates to CASSLLGGDKYQPQHF.

V is TRBV6-2 or TRBV6-3 and J is TRBJ2-7; 9 bases are a match to TRBD2. Germline assignment: CDR1 MNHEY and CDR2 SVGEGT. The ends lost 5 bases at V and 0 bases at J; junction bases unmatched: 5. This CDR3 contains 15 residues. CDR3 bases: TGTGCCAGCAGTGATGCTAGCGGGGCCTCCTACGAGCAGTACTTC. Amino acids: CASSDASGASYEQYF.

This clone was picked up one time. V gene TRBV5-3 combines with J gene TRBJ1-1, with D possibly matching TRBD1 (5 bases). TRBV5-3 is an ORF, with its function uncertain. This CDR3 has 17 amino acids. V shed 4 bases and J shed 0 bases, with 19 bases lying between them. CDR3: CARSEGQGREMNTEAFF. CDR3 in DNA: TGTGCCAGAAGCGAAGGGCAGGGCCGGGAGATGAACACTGAAGCTTTCTTT.

The J gene is TRBJ2-7, the V gene TRBV7-9, with no clear D. Germline V gene lookup returns CDR1 SEHNR and CDR2 FQNEAQ (reference sequence). Trimming removed 0 bases from V and 2 bases from J, with 11 bases in between. The CDR3 length is 15 residues. DNA for the CDR3: TGTGCCAGCAGCTTAGCCTCTCTAATGGCCTACGAGCAGTACTTC. This codes for CASSLASLMAYEQYF.

V gene TRBV5-6 combines with J gene TRBJ2-5, with 9 nucleotides matching TRBD1. V shed 0 bases and J 2 bases; nucleotides not matched to a gene: 8. The CDR3 has 17 amino acids. Germline loops: CDR1 SGHDT, CDR2 YYEEEE. CDR3 coding DNA: TGTGCCAGCAGCTTGGAGCCCGGGACAGGGTTACAAGAGACCCAGTACTTC. Translated: CASSLEPGTGLQETQYF.